This T cell receptor (beta chain) was captured by sequencing in a study of beta chain features in type 1 diabetes. About the study: Cell yields, gender and age were comparable in patients and healthy donors. Examined across all samples were roughly 100 million sorted cells.

Study findings and constraints: An over-representation of cells with high TCR expression could result from cDNA sequencing. Type 1 diabetes patients had moderately but significantly shorter TCRB CDR3s in all four CD4+ subsets. A possible short-template PCR bias applies equally to patients and controls.

TCRB transcripts that were expressed got sequenced, as all of the isolated RNA had been reverse transcribed. TCRdb's table, derived via immunoSEQ multiplex PCR, lists solely in-frame clones and lacks some. The table lists 100,000 to 150,000 clones, about 10% of them singletons, with around 0.75% in the top ten. Concerning this clone: Its target is not known.

The germline V and J ends were trimmed by 0 bases and 4 bases, with 13 bases remaining between them. The CDR3 has 15 amino acids. Germline CDR1 is SGHRS and CDR2 is YFSETQ. Input material: central memory CD4+ T cells from blood. This chain links TRBV5-1 with TRBJ1-1, with D hard to call. The TCR comes from a man younger than 45 with type 1 diabetes. This chain's CDR3 is CASSLDIKEFTEAFF. The CDR3, as DNA: TGCGCCAGCAGCTTGGATATTAAGGAGTTCACTGAAGCTTTCTTT.